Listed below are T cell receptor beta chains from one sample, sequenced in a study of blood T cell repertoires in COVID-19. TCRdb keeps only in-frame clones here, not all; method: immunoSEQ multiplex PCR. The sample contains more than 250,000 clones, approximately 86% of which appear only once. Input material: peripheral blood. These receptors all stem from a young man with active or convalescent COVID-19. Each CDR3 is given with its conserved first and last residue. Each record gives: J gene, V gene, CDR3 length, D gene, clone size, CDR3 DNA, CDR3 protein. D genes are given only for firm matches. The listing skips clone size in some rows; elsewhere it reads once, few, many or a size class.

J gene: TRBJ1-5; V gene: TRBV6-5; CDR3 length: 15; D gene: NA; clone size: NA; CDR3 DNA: TGTGCCAGCAGTTCGGCATCAGGGCAGGGGCAGCCCCAGCATTTT; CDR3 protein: CASSSASGQGQPQHF
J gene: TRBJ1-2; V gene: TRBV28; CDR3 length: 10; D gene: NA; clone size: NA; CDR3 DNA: TGTGCCAGCAGTCAAAATGGCTACACCTTC; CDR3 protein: CASSQNGYTF
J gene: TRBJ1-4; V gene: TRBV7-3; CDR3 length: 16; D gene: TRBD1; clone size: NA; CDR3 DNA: TGTGCCAGCAGGATAACAGGGGACGGTGGGACTGAAAAACTGTTTTTT; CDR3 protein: CASRITGDGGTEKLFF
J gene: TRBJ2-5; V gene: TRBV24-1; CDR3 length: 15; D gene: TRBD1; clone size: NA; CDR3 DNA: TGTGCCACCAGTGACCAGGGACAGAGAGAAGAGACCCAGTACTTC; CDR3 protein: CATSDQGQREETQYF
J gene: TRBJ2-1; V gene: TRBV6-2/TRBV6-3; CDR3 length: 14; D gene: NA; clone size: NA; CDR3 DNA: TGTGCCAGCAGTTATTTCGCGGCAGTCAATGAGCAGTTCTTC; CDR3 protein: CASSYFAAVNEQFF
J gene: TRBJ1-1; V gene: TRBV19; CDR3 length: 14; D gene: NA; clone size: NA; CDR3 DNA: TGTGCCAGTAGTCTGAGATTTGGACAGCAGGAAGCTTTCTTT; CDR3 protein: CASSLRFGQQEAFF
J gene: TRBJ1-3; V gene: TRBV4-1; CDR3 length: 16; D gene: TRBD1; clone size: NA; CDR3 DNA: TGCGCCAGCAGCCAGGTCGGACAGGGTAATCGAAACACCATATATTTT; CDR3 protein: CASSQVGQGNRNTIYF
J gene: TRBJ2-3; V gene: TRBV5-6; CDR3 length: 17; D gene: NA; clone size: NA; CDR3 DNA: TGTGCCAGCAATACGCCACTTGGGGGCGTTAGCACAGATACGCAGTATTTT; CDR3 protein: CASNTPLGGVSTDTQYF
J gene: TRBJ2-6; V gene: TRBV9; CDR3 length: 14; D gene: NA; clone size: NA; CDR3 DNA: TGTGCCAGCAGCGTAGCGGGAGGGGCCAACGTCCTGACTTTC; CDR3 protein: CASSVAGGANVLTF
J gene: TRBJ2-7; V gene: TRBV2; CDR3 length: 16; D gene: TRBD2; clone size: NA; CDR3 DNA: TGTGCCAGCAACACGGGCGGGCTAGCGGGGGCATACGAGCAGTACTTC; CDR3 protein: CASNTGGLAGAYEQYF
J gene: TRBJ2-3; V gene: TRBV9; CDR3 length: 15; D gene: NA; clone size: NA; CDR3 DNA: TGTGCCAGCAGCGTAGAAGGACTGAACACAGATACGCAGTATTTT; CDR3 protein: CASSVEGLNTDTQYF
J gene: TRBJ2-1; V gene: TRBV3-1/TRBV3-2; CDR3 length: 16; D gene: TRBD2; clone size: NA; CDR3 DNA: TGTGCCAGCAGCCAAGGTAGCGGGAGAGGAGACAATGAGCAGTTCTTC; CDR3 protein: CASSQGSGRGDNEQFF
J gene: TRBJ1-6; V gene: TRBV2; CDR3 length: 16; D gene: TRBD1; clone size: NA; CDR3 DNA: TGTGCCAGCAGTGAAGAGGACAGGGCGAATAATTCACCCCTCCACTTT; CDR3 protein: CASSEEDRANNSPLHF
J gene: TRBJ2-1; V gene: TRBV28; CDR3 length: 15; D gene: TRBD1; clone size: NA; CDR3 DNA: TGTGCCAGCAGCCTTCTGGGACAGGGGCGGAATGAGCAGTTCTTC; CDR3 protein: CASSLLGQGRNEQFF
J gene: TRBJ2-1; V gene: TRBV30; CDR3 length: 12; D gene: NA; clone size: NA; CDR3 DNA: TGTGCCTGGAGGGACAGCCACAATGAGCAGTTCTTC; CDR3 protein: CAWRDSHNEQFF
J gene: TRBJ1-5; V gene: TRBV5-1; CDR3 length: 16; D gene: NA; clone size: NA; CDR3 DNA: TGCGCCAGCAGCACCGGGGAAGGGTTAGGCAATCAGCCCCAGCATTTT; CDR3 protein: CASSTGEGLGNQPQHF
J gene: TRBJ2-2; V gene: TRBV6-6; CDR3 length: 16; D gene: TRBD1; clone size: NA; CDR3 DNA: TGTGCCAGCAGTTACTCGACAGGGGTCAACACCGGGGAGCTGTTTTTT; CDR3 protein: CASSYSTGVNTGELFF
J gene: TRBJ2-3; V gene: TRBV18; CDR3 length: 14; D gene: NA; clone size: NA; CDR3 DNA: TGTGCCAGCTCACCAGCGGGGCCAAGAGATACGCAGTATTTT; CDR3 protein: CASSPAGPRDTQYF
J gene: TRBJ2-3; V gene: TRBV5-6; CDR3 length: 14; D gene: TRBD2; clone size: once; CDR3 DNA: TGTGCCAGCAGCTCTGTAGCGGGAGAAGATACGCAGTATTTT; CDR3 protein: CASSSVAGEDTQYF
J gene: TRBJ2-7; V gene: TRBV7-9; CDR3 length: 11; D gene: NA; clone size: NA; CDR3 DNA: TGTGCCAGCAGCTTCGGGGACAAGCAGTACTTC; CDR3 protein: CASSFGDKQYF
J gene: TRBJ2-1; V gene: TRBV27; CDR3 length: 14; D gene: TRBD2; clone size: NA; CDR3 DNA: TGTGCCAGCAGTTCGGGACTAGCGGGGAATGAGCAGTTCTTC; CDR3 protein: CASSSGLAGNEQFF
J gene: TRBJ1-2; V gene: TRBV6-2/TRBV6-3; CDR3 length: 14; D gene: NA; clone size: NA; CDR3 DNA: TGTGCCAGCAGTCACGGGGGGACAAGCTATGGCTACACCTTC; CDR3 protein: CASSHGGTSYGYTF
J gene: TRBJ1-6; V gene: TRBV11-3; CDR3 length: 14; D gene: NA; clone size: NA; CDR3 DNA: TGTGCCAGCAGCCGCGGACAGACAAATTCACCCCTCCACTTT; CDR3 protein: CASSRGQTNSPLHF
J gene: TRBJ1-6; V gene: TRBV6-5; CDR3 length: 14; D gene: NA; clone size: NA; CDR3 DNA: TGTGCCAGCAGTTATCGCTCCTATAATTCACCCCTCCACTTT; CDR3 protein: CASSYRSYNSPLHF
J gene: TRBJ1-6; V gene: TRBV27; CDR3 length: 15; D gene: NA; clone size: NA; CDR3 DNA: TGTGCCAGCAGTTTAAATTGGTTTAGTAATTCACCCCTCCACTTT; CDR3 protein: CASSLNWFSNSPLHF
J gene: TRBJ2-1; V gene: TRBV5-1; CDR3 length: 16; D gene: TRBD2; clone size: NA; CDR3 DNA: TGCGCCAGCAGCCAAGGGACTAGCGGTACTAACAATGAGCAGTTCTTC; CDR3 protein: CASSQGTSGTNNEQFF
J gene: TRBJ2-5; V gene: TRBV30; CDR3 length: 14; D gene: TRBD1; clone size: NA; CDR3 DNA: TGTGCCTGGAACCAAGACAGGGCCCAAGAGACCCAGTACTTC; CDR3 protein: CAWNQDRAQETQYF